Shown below are 27 T cell receptor beta chains from a single sample sequenced in a study of CD8 T cells in ankylosing spondylitis. TCRdb itself ran the 5' RACE reads through MiXCR, one entry per CDR3 protein. The sample holds fewer than 250,000 distinct CDR3 sequences, about 26% seen once. What was sequenced was blood, either unsorted or a sorted T cell fraction (not recorded which). The origin of the receptors is a male donor with ankylosing spondylitis or in good health (not recorded which).

The sample holds one count of this clonotype. The chain links TRBV12-3 or TRBV12-4 to TRBJ1-5; D may be TRBD1 (5 bases). The CDR3 runs 14 residues. Deletions cut 3 bases from V and 8 bases from J, with 14 bases between. CDR3 in DNA: TGTGCCAGCAGTTTCCGGGGCCTAGACGAGCCCCAGCATTTT. It codes for CASSFRGLDEPQHF.

This clonotype was observed at least ten times. The chain carries TRBV7-9 and TRBJ1-1; the D gene is possibly TRBD1 (5 bases). The V and J ends lost 5 bases and 3 bases respectively, with 13 bases between them. This CDR3 contains 14 residues. Per germline, CDR1 SEHNR and CDR2 FQNEAQ (reference sequence). The CDR3: CASSLPGGDTEAFF. In DNA, the CDR3 is TGTGCCAGCAGCCTCCCGGGAGGGGACACTGAAGCTTTCTTT. The variable domain in full, completed from reference TRBV7-9 and TRBJ1-1, reads DTGVSQNPRHKITKRGQNVTFRCDPISEHNRLYWYRQTLGQGPEFLTYFQNEAQLEKSRLLSDRFSAERPKGSFSTLEIQRTEQGDSAMYLCASSLPGGDTEAFFGQGTRLTVV.

This clonotype was recorded at least ten times. The gene calls are TRBV29-1 and TRBJ2-5; no definite D call. The V gene lost 6 bases and the J gene lost 5 bases, with 7 bases spanning the gap. The CDR3 has 10 residues. Germline-derived CDR1 and CDR2 are SQVTM and ANQGSEA. CDR3 bases: TGCAGCGTCATGACGGAGACCCAGTACTTC. Its translation: CSVMTETQYF.

The sample holds many counts of this clonotype. The chain couples TRBV6-2 or TRBV6-3 to TRBJ2-7; D could derive from TRBD1 or TRBD2 (5 bases each). V was trimmed by 5 bases and J by 2 bases, leaving 16 bases between them. Germline-derived CDR1 and CDR2 are MNHEY and SVGEGT. This CDR3 has 15 amino acids. The DNA of the CDR3 is TGTGCCAGCAGTCTAGCATCGGACAAGACCTACGAGCAGTACTTC. This translates into CASSLASDKTYEQYF.

The rearrangement uses TRBV13 and TRBJ1-1; D gene ambiguous. Germline V gene lookup returns CDR1 PRHDT and CDR2 FYEKMQ (reference sequence). This CDR3 region has 15 residues. V was trimmed by 0 bases and J by 0 bases, leaving 8 bases between them. CDR3 DNA sequence: TGTGCCAGCAGCTTAGGGGGCGGGATGAACACTGAAGCTTTCTTT. Protein product: CASSLGGGMNTEAFF.

The CDR3 DNA is TGCAGCGTAGCTGACAGGGACGAGCAGTACTTC. Translation gives CSVADRDEQYF. This rearrangement joins TRBV29-1 to TRBJ2-7, with 7 bases identical to TRBD1. The CDR3 contains 11 residues. In germline, CDR1 is SQVTM, CDR2 ANQGSEA. Trimming removed 6 bases from V and 5 bases from J; junction bases left unmatched: 4.

The V and J genes are TRBV11-2 and TRBJ2-2; D tentatively reads TRBD1 or TRBD2 (5 bases each). Germline V lookup: CDR1 SGHAT, CDR2 FQNNGV. This CDR3 region has 15 residues. Trimming took 0 bases from V and 4 from J, leaving 9 bases between them. This chain's CDR3 is CASSLEPGPTGELFF. In nucleotides, the CDR3 is TGTGCCAGCAGCTTAGAACCGGGGCCCACCGGGGAGCTGTTTTTT.

There are a few counts of this clonotype. The chain links TRBV29-1 to TRBJ2-3, with D possibly TRBD1 on 6 matching bases. The germline V gene has CDR1 SQVTM and CDR2 ANQGSEA. This CDR3 comprises 13 residues. Trimming stripped 4 bases from V and 6 bases from J, with 14 bases between. In nucleotides, the CDR3 is TGCAGCGTTGCCAGGGGAGCGGCCGATACGCAGTATTTT. This encodes CSVARGAADTQYF.

V usage is TRBV29-1 and J usage is TRBJ1-4; TRBD1 aligns across 7 bases. Germline loops: CDR1 SQVTM, CDR2 ANQGSEA. V lost 4 bases and J lost 6; bases outside the gene matches: 2. This CDR3 comprises 12 residues. The CDR3: CSVVGGDEKLFF. The CDR3, as DNA: TGCAGCGTTGTAGGGGGCGATGAAAAACTGTTTTTT.

The chain carries TRBV15 and TRBJ2-3; D might be TRBD2 (7 bases). Between the trimmed V and J ends, which lost 5 bases and 5 bases, there was a span of 20 bases. In germline, CDR1 is LNHNV, CDR2 YYDKDF (reference sequence). The CDR3 is 16 residues long. CDR3 sequence: CATSVTIGGGGDTQYF. DNA for the CDR3: TGTGCCACCAGCGTGACGATCGGCGGGGGCGGAGATACGCAGTATTTT. Variable domain in full (rest from reference TRBV15 and TRBJ2-3): DAMVIQNPRYQVTQFGKPVTLSCSQTLNHNVMYWYQQKSSQAPKLLFHYYDKDFNNEADTPDNFQSRRPNTSFCFLDIRSPGLGDTAMYLCATSVTIGGGGDTQYFGPGTRLTVL.

This clonotype has only a few counts. The chain couples TRBV12-3 or TRBV12-4 to TRBJ1-1, with D perhaps matching TRBD1 (6 bases). This CDR3 comprises 12 residues. V dropped 7 bases and J dropped 4 bases, with 10 bases sitting between them. The CDR3 DNA follows: TGTGCCAGCACAGGGGCAGGCACTGAAGCTTTCTTT. Translated: CASTGAGTEAFF.

This clonotype came up many times. This chain joins TRBV29-1 and TRBJ2-3; D gene ambiguous. The germline V and J ends were trimmed by 4 bases and 1 base, with 12 bases remaining between them. This CDR3 region has 14 residues. CDR1 and CDR2 (germline): SQVTM, ANQGSEA. In DNA, the CDR3 is TGCAGCGTTGTAAGGACGAAGGGCACAGATACGCAGTATTTT. Its protein is CSVVRTKGTDTQYF.

The rearrangement links TRBV5-5 to TRBJ2-6; no reliable D call. Germline assignment: CDR1 SGHKS and CDR2 YYEKEE (reference sequence). The V and J ends lost 0 bases and 0 bases respectively, with 7 bases between them. This CDR3 is 16 amino acids long. The CDR3 protein is CASSLEGLSGANVLTF. CDR3 in DNA: TGTGCCAGCAGCTTGGAGGGCCTCTCTGGGGCCAACGTCCTGACTTTC.

This chain joins TRBV4-2 and TRBJ2-5, with 7 bases identical to TRBD1. The V gene's germline CDR1 is LGHNA and CDR2 YNFKEQ. Losses at the gene ends were 0 bases for V and 2 bases for J; bases not matched to a gene: 3. The CDR3 runs to 15 residues. Here the CDR3 reads CASSQDWGQQETQYF. In nucleotides, the CDR3 is TGTGCCAGCAGCCAAGACTGGGGACAGCAAGAGACCCAGTACTTC.

V is TRBV10-3 and J is TRBJ2-5; D is possibly TRBD1 (5 bases). Trimming left V 9 bases short and J 5 bases short, with 13 bases between. The germline V gene encodes CDR1 ENHRY and CDR2 SYGVKD. CDR3 length equals 12 residues. CDR3 amino acids: CAIGAATETQYF. The CDR3 DNA reads TGTGCCATTGGGGCAGCCACGGAGACCCAGTACTTC.

The table lists this clonotype with many counts. This chain joins TRBV10-3 and TRBJ2-1, with D unresolved. Germline CDR1 and CDR2: ENHRY and SYGVKD. This CDR3 contains 13 residues. V lost 4 bases and J lost 7, with 11 bases in between. The CDR3 sequence is CAISVWEFNEQFF. DNA for the CDR3: TGTGCCATCAGTGTATGGGAATTTAATGAGCAGTTCTTC.

The chain has TRBV20-1 and TRBJ1-6, with D unresolved. The CDR3 covers 13 residues. Germline-derived CDR1 and CDR2 are DFQATT and SNEGSKA (reference sequence). The V end lost 7 bases, the J end lost 6 bases, and 13 bases lay between the germline ends. The DNA for the CDR3 is TGCAGTGGAAGGACGGAAGGTAATTCACCCCTCCACTTT. Translated, it gives CSGRTEGNSPLHF.

This clonotype was seen at least ten times. The rearrangement uses TRBV5-1 and TRBJ1-1; 8 positions match TRBD1. Germline values: CDR1 SGHRS, CDR2 YFSETQ. The CDR3 is 15 residues long. Trimming removed 0 bases from V and 5 bases from J; junction bases left unmatched: 6. CDR3 bases: TGCGCCAGCAGCTTGGTCCAGGGGGCAGGTACTGAAGCTTTCTTT. As protein: CASSLVQGAGTEAFF.

The chain employs TRBV20-1 and TRBJ2-3, with D possibly TRBD1 on 6 matching bases. This CDR3 has 14 amino acids. Trimming left V 3 bases short and J 0 bases short, with 10 bases between. Germline CDR1 and CDR2: DFQATT and SNEGSKA (reference sequence). CDR3 sequence reads: CSASLTGSTDTQYF. The CDR3 nucleotides read TGCAGTGCTAGCCTAACAGGGAGCACAGATACGCAGTATTTT.

The sample holds many counts of this clonotype. The genes are TRBV9 and TRBJ2-1, with D perhaps assigned TRBD1 or TRBD2 (6 bases each). The CDR3 has 13 residues. V was cut by 0 bases and J by 13 bases, with 14 bases left in between. Germline CDR1 and CDR2: SGDLS and YYNGEE. This chain's CDR3 is CASSVAGDTVQFF. DNA for the CDR3: TGTGCCAGCAGCGTAGCGGGGGACACAGTACAGTTCTTC.

The V call is TRBV15, the J call TRBJ1-3, with D possibly TRBD1 on 5 matching bases. The germline V gene has CDR1 LNHNV and CDR2 YYDKDF (reference sequence). The CDR3 length is 16 residues. Trimming pared 0 bases from V and 2 bases from J, leaving 11 bases between. This CDR3 reads CATSRDLAGTGNTIYF. DNA for the CDR3: TGTGCCACCAGCAGAGATCTGGCAGGGACTGGAAACACCATATATTTT.

This clonotype was seen many times. The chain joins TRBV5-1 to TRBJ2-1, with D perhaps given as TRBD1 or TRBD2 (6 bases each). CDR3 length: 18 amino acids. Germline V gives CDR1 SGHRS, CDR2 YFSETQ. V gave up 4 bases and J gave up 0 bases, with 20 bases separating them. CDR3 nucleotide sequence: TGCGCCAGCAGCGCGCCCCGGGGGCGTCCCAGCTCCTACAATGAGCAGTTCTTC. This sequence encodes CASSAPRGRPSSYNEQFF.

This clonotype was seen ten or more times. This chain connects TRBV20-1 to TRBJ1-2, with 7 positions matching TRBD1. The ends lost 0 bases at V and 4 bases at J; junction bases unmatched: 5. Looked up from germline, CDR1 is DFQATT and CDR2 is SNEGSKA (reference sequence). This CDR3 region has 14 residues. The chain's CDR3 is CSARDVYRGYGYTF. For the CDR3, the DNA is TGCAGTGCTAGAGACGTATACAGGGGCTATGGCTACACCTTC.

The gene calls are TRBV5-8 and TRBJ2-1; 13 bases are shared with TRBD2. The V and J ends lost 4 bases and 4 bases, in that order; junction bases with no gene match: 5. The CDR3 contains 16 residues. Germline V gene lookup returns CDR1 SGHTS and CDR2 YDEGEE. The CDR3 here is CASSHRLAGGYNEQFF. CDR3 DNA sequence: TGTGCCAGCAGCCATAGACTAGCGGGAGGTTACAATGAGCAGTTCTTC. The full variable domain, in which reference TRBV5-8 and TRBJ2-1 provide the parts outside the CDR3, is EAGVTQSPTHLIKTRGQQATLRCSPISGHTSVYWYQQALGLGLQFLLWYDEGEERNRGNFPPRFSGRQFPNYSSELNVNALELEDSALYLCASSHRLAGGYNEQFFGPGTRLTVL.

This chain links TRBV20-1 with TRBJ2-4, with 7 bases that match TRBD1. V was clipped by 6 bases and J by 0 bases; unmatched bases: 5. This CDR3 has 14 residues. The germline V gene has CDR1 DFQATT and CDR2 SNEGSKA (reference sequence). The CDR3 bases are TGCAGTGCCCCGGGACAGCTAGCCAAAAACATTCAGTACTTC. Translation gives CSAPGQLAKNIQYF.

Turning to this clonotype: Being one base from a much bigger clone, this may be a read error. The chain carries TRBV12-5 and TRBJ2-5; D is unclear. CDR3 length: 13 amino acids. Deletions cut 5 bases from V and 7 bases from J, with 14 bases between. Germline V gene data show CDR1 as LGHNT and CDR2 as FRNRAP. The CDR3 spells CASGLPNPGTQYF. Here the CDR3 DNA reads TGTGCTAGTGGTCTACCGAACCCAGGGACCCAGTACTTC. The full variable domain, in which reference TRBV12-5 and TRBJ2-5 provide the parts outside the CDR3, is DARVTQTPRHKVTEMGQEVTMRCQPILGHNTVFWYRQTMMQGLELLAYFRNRAPLDDSGMPKDRFSAEMPDATLATLKIQPSEPRDSAVYFCASGLPNPGTQYFGPGTRLLVL.

V gene TRBV20-1 combines with J gene TRBJ2-3; D remains ambiguous. V dropped 1 base and J dropped 2 bases, with 13 bases sitting between them. The germline gives CDR1 DFQATT, CDR2 SNEGSKA (reference sequence). The CDR3 length is 15 residues. The CDR3 DNA sequence: TGCAGTGCTAGAGGTTTCAGGACCACCACAGATACGCAGTATTTT. Translation gives CSARGFRTTTDTQYF.